This TCR beta chain stems from a study of blood T cells in healthy people across ages. Study-wide background: T cells yielded about one barcoded beta molecule per two cells through template switching. Study-level results: Since the PBMCs were unsorted, naive and antigen-experienced cells could not be conclusively compared.

Each donor's blood draw was 7.5 to 10 milliliters of peripheral blood. Each sample yielded at least 5.5 micrograms of PBMC total RNA. To note about this clonotype: The antigen remains undetermined.

Then a second PCR, running roughly 6 to 11 cycles, was carried out with a sample-barcoded 5' primer and a J-beta primer mix. TCRdb re-analysed the 5' RACE reads in MiXCR, keeping a single row per CDR3 protein. The table lists around 1.5 million distinct CDR3 sequences, 59% of them singletons. V lost 1 base to trimming and J lost 9 bases, with 13 bases between them. The CDR3 runs 14 residues. Germline loops: CDR1 LNHNV, CDR2 YYDKDF (reference sequence). The chain joins TRBV15 to TRBJ2-1, with D tentatively TRBD2 (6 bases). The sequence derives from a man aged 18 to 30 in good health. Material for sequencing was blood. The CDR3 DNA is TGTGCCACCAGCAGAGGGGAGGCGAAGGGTGAGCAGTTCTTC. Its protein product is CATSRGEAKGEQFF.